This T cell receptor beta chain was profiled in a study of technical replicates of blood from several donors. The germline V gene encodes CDR1 MNHNY and CDR2 SVGAGI (reference sequence). There are 14 residues in the CDR3. V lost 9 bases, J lost 10 bases, and 13 bases stayed unmatched. Here immunoSEQ multiplex PCR was the method, and the copy in TCRdb shows in-frame clones only, minus some. Here the sample spans approximately 70,000 clones, about nine tenths being singletons. V and J are TRBV6-6 and TRBJ2-1; TRBD2 aligns across 9 bases. Specimen: T cells isolated from PBMCs. This sequence originates from a human donor in good health. The CDR3 DNA sequence: TGTGCCAGTAGGGAGCATCTAGCGGGACGAGAGCAGTTCTTC. Its translation: CASREHLAGREQFF.